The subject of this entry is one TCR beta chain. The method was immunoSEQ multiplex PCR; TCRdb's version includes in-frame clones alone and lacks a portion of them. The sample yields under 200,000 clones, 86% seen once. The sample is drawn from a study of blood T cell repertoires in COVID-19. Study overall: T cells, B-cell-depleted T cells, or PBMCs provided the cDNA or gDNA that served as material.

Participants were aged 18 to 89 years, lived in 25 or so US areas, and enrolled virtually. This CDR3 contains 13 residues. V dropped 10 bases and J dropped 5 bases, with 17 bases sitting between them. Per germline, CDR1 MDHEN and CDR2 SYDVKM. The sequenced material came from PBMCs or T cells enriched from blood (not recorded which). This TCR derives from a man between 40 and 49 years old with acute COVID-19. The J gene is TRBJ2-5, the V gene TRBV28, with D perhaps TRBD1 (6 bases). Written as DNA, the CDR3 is TGTGCCACTACCGGGCAGGGGATGGAGACCCAGTACTTC. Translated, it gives CATTGQGMETQYF.